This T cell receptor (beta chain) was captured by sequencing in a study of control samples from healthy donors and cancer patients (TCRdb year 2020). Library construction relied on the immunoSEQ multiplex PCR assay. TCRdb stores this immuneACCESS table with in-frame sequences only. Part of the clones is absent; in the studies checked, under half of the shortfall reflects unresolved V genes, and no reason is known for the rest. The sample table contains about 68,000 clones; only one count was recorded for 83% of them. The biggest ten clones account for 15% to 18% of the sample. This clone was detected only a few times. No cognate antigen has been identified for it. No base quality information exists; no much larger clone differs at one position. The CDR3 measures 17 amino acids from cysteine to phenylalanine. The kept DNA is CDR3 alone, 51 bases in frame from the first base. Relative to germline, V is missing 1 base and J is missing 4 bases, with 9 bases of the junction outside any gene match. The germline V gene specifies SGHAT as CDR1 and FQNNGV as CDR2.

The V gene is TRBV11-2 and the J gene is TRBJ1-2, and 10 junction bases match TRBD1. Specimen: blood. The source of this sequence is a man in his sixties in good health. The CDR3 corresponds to CASSLGPGTGASYGYTF. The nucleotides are TGTGCCAGCAGCTTAGGGCCTGGGACAGGGGCCAGCTATGGCTACACCTTC.